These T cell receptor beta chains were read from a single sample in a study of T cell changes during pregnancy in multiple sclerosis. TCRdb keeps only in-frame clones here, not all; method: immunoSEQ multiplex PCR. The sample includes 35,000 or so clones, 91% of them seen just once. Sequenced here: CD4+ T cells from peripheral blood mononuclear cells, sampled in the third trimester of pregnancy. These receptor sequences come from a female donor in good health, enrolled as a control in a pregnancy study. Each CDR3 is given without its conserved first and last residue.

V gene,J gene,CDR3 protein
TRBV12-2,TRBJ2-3,ASRPLGLAGGPTSTDTQY
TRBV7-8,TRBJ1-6,ASSLATGGLGLH
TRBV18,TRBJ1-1,ASSPWTGERETWNTEAF
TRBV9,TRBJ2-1,ASSVSVYNEQF
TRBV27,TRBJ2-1,ACEGGPYNEQF
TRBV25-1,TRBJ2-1,ASSELLTRLNEQF
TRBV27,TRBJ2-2,ASSLRGRTGELF
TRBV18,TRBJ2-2,ASSPLDSPNTGELF
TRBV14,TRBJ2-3,ASSQGPRGGTDTQY
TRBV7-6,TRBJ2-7,ASSVRLGGFYEQY
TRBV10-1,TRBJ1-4,ASSEQGTEKLF
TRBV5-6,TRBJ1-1,ASSSARGGHYDTEAF
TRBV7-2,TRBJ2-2,ASSYDRGNTGELF
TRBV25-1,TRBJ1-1,ASRETGWSTEAF
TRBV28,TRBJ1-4,ASRTTKGGRNEKLF
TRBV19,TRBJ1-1,ASSPRHGSNTEAF
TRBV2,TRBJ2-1,ASSDKRGDYNEQF
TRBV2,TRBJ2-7,ASVRGQAGYEQY
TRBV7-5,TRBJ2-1,VRSLALSQGPYNEQF
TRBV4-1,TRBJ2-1,ASSQDEAGASYNEQF
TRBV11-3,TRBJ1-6,ASSRTGRGSPLH
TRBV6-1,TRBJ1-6,ASSQGASPLH
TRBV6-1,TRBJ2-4,ASSGQGAAKNIQY
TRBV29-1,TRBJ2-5,SVEDREVGLGETQY
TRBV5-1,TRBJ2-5,ASSGGAGVIETQY
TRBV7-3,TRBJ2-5,ASSQSTTQETQY
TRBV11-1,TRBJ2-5,ACKGTATGLTQY
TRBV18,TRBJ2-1,ASSPARSLLSYNEQF
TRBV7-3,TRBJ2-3,ASSQQGADTQY
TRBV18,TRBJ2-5,ASSLEETQY
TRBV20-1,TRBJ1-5,STGGHQPQH
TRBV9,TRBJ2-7,ASSPSRGWGEQY
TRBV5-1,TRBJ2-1,ASSLSAGGHNEQF
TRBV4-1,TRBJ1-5,ASSQDVGSSSGGNQPQH
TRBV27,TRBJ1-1,ASSTLGATGDTEAF
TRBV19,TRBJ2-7,ASSSSTGGSLEQY
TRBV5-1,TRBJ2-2,ASSLALDTGELF
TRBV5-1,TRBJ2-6,ASSSPRLVLDSGANVLT
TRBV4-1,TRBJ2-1,ASSHLWRGTKGEQF
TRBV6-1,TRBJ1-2,ASSDTNYGYT
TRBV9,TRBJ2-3,ASSLNPGTAYNSDTQY
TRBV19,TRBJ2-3,ASSTSGGTSTDTQY
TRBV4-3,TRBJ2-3,ASSQQGTSSTDTQY
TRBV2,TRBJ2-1,ASSATSGGYNEQF
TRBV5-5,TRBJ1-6,ASSLSGRGQVNSPLH